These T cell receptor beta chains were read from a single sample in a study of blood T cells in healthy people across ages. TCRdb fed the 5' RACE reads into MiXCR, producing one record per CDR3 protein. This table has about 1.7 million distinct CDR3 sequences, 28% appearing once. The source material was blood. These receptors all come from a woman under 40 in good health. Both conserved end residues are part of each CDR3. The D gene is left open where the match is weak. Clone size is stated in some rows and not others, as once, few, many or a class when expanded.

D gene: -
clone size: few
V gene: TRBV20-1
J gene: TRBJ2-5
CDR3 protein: CSAFSQETQYF
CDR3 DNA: TGCAGTGCTTTCAGCCAAGAGACCCAGTACTTC

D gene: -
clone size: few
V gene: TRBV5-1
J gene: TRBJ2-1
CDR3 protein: CASKDQPGCNEQFF
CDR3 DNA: TGCGCCAGCAAAGACCAACCTGGATGCAATGAGCAGTTCTTC

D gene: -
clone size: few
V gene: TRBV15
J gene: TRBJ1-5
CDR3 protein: CATSRLTGTGNQPQHF
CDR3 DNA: TGTGCCACCAGCAGATTAACAGGGACGGGCAATCAGCCCCAGCATTTT

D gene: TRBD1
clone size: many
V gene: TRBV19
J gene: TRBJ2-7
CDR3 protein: CASRSQGDEQYF
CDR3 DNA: TGTGCCAGTAGATCCCAGGGGGACGAGCAGTACTTC

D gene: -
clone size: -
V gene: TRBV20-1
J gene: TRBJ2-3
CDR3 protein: CSARDRTGGGDTQYF
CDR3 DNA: TGCAGTGCTAGAGATCGGACTGGAGGTGGGGATACGCAGTATTTT

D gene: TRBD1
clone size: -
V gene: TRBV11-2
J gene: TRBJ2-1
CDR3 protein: CASMTRGQGADEQFF
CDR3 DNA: TGTGCCAGCATGACGAGGGGACAGGGGGCCGATGAGCAGTTCTTC

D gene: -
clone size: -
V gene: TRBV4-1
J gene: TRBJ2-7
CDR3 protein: CASSQDGSEQYF
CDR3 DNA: TGCGCCAGCAGCCAAGACGGGTCCGAGCAGTACTTC

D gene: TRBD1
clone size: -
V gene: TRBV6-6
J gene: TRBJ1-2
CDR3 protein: CASSGGQGYSYYGYTF
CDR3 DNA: TGTGCCAGCAGTGGCGGACAGGGGTATTCCTACTATGGCTACACCTTC

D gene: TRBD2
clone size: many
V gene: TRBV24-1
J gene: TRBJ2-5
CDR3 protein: CATRGNDGGMYF
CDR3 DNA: TGTGCCACCAGGGGTAACGACGGGGGGATGTACTTC

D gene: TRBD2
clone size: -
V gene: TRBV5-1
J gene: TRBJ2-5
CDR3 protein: CASSLSTSGIQETQYF
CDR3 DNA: TGCGCCAGCAGCTTGTCTACTAGCGGAATCCAAGAGACCCAGTACTTC

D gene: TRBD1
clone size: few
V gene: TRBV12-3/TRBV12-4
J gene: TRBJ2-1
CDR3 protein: CASSDRQGIWNEQFF
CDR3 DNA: TGTGCCAGCAGTGACAGACAGGGCATTTGGAATGAGCAGTTCTTC

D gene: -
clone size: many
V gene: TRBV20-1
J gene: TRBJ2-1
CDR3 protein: CSARSQGGSSYNEQFF
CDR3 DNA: TGCAGTGCTAGATCCCAAGGTGGGAGCTCCTACAATGAGCAGTTCTTC

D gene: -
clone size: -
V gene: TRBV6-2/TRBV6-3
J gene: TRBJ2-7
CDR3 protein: CASSYTGQNEQYF
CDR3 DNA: TGTGCCAGCAGTTACACAGGACAGAACGAGCAGTACTTC

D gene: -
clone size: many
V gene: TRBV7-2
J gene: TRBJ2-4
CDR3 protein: CASSFTQQNIQYF
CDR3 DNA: TGTGCCAGCAGCTTCACACAGCAAAACATTCAGTACTTC

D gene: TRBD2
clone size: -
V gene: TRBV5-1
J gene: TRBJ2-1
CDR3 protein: CASADTGTSGYNEQFF
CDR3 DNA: TGCGCCAGCGCGGATACCGGGACTAGCGGCTACAATGAGCAGTTCTTC

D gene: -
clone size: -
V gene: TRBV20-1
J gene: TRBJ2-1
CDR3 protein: CSAALSGKGGDEQFF
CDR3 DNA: TGCAGTGCCGCCCTTAGCGGGAAAGGGGGCGATGAGCAGTTCTTC

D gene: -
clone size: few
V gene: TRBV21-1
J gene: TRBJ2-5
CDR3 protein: CASSKGGEDRQEPQYF
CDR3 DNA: TGTGCCAGCAGCAAAGGGGGAGAGGACAGACAAGAGCCCCAGTACTTC

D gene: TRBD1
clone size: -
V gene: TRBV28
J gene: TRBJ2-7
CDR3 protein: CASSDRPGTANYEQYF
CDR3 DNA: TGTGCCAGCAGCGACCGCCCGGGGACAGCCAACTACGAGCAGTACTTC

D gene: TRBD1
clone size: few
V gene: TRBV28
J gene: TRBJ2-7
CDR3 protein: CASSRPGQRYEQYF
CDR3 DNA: TGTGCCAGCAGCCGCCCGGGACAGAGGTACGAGCAGTACTTC

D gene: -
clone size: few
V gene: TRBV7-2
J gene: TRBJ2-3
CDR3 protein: CASSLTESTDTQYF
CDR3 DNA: TGTGCCAGCAGCTTAACGGAGAGCACAGATACGCAGTATTTT

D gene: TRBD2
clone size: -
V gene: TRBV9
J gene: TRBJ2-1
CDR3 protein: CASSGGTSGRVNEQFF
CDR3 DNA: TGTGCCAGCAGTGGGGGAACTAGCGGGAGGGTCAATGAGCAGTTCTTC

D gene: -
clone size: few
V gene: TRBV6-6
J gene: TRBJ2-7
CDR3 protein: CASSVIGTARDEQYF
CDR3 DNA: TGTGCCAGCAGTGTTATTGGGACGGCACGGGACGAGCAGTACTTC

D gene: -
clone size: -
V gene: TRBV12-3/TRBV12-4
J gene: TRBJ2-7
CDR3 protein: CASSRLERSEQYF
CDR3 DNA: TGTGCCAGCAGTCGACTTGAGCGAAGCGAGCAGTACTTC

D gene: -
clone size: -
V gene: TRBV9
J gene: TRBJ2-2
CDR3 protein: CASSPPGLDNTGELFF
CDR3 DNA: TGTGCCAGCAGCCCGCCGGGACTGGACAACACCGGGGAGCTGTTTTTT